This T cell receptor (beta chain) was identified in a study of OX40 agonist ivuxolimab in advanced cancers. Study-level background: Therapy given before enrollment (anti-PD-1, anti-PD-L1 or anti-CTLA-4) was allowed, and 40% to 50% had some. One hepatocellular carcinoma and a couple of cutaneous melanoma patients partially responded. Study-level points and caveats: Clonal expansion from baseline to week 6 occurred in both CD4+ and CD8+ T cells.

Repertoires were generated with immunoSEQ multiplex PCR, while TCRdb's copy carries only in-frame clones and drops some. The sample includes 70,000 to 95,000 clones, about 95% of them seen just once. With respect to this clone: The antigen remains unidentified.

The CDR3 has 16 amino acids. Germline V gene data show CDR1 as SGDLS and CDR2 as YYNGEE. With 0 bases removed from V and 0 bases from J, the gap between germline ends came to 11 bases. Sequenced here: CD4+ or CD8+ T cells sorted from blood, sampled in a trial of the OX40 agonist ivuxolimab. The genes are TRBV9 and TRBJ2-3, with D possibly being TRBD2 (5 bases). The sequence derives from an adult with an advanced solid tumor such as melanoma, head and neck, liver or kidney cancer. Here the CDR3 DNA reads TGTGCCAGCAGCGTAGCGTCGAGCGGTAGCACAGATACGCAGTATTTT. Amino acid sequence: CASSVASSGSTDTQYF. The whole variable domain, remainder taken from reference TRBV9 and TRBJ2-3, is DSGVTQTPKHLITATGQRVTLRCSPRSGDLSVYWYQQSLDQGLQFLIQYYNGEERAKGNILERFSAQQFPDLHSELNLSSLELGDSALYFCASSVASSGSTDTQYFGPGTRLTVL.